This T cell receptor (beta chain) was sequenced in a study of T cell repertoires in cytomegalovirus infection. Study-level information: Matching HLA type, along with CMV infection, was indicated by public TCR beta signatures. Study-wide results and limits: Adding up the frequency of public TCR beta families identified people who carried CMV plus the relevant HLA. What dominated the ex vivo response were HLA-C-restricted CMV-specific TCR beta clonotypes.

TCRdb re-derived calls from the reads in MiXCR, one entry per CDR3 protein. The table lists about 260,000 distinct CDR3 sequences, about an eighth of them singletons. This clonotype was detected ten times or more. What it binds is unknown. Trimming cost V 2 bases and J 1 base, with 14 bases left between them. Germline V gene data show CDR1 as SNHLY and CDR2 as FYNNEI. The CDR3 is 16 amino acids. Input material: PBMCs. The rearrangement links TRBV2 to TRBJ1-1; D unclear. This sequence was found in a human donor in good health (CMV status not recorded). Some clones in this sample may be carry-over from other donors' samples. The CDR3 protein is CASSERLIDGNTEAFF. CDR3 DNA: TGTGCCAGCAGTGAAAGGTTAATCGATGGGAACACTGAAGCTTTCTTT.